The source of this T cell receptor beta chain is a study of spatial heterogeneity in lung cancer. For the study at large: Within raw reads, each unique TCR and UMI combination appeared on average more than ten times. Study results and caveats: Ubiquitous expanded tumor TCRs appeared in blood more at resection than follow-up.

This CDR3 is built from 15 residues. After removal of 7 bases from V and 7 bases from J, the junction contained 13 bases not matched to a gene. Germline-derived CDR1 and CDR2 are SGHRS and YFSETQ. Time point meaning: blood at routine non-recurrence follow-up after resection. From tumor, nontumor lung or frozen PBMC, whole RNA was taken unsorted for sequencing. Every molecule of TCR cDNA had its own unique molecular identifier. TCRdb reprocessed the 5' RACE reads via MiXCR and lists one record per CDR3 protein. The sample lists 15,000 or so distinct CDR3 sequences; roughly 6.5% were seen once. This clonotype was detected ten times or more. The antigen is undetermined.

J is TRBJ1-2 and V is TRBV5-1; 10 bases align to TRBD1. The TCR comes from a male donor with early-stage non-small cell lung cancer. The material sequenced was PBMCs, taken at follow-up. The CDR3 region has the DNA TGCGCCAGCTTTAAAGGGGACAGGGGAGACAGTGGCTACACCTTC. Translating gives CASFKGDRGDSGYTF.